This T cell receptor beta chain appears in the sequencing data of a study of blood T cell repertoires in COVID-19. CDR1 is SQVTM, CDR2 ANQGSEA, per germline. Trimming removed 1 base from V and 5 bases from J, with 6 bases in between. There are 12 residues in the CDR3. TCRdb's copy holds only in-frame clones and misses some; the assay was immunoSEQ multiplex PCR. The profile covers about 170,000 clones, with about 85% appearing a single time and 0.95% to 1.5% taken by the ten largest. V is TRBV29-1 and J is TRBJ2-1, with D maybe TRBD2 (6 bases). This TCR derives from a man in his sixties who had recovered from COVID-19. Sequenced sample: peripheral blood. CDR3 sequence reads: CSVEGRDNEQFF. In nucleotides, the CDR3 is TGCAGCGTTGAAGGGAGGGACAATGAGCAGTTCTTC.